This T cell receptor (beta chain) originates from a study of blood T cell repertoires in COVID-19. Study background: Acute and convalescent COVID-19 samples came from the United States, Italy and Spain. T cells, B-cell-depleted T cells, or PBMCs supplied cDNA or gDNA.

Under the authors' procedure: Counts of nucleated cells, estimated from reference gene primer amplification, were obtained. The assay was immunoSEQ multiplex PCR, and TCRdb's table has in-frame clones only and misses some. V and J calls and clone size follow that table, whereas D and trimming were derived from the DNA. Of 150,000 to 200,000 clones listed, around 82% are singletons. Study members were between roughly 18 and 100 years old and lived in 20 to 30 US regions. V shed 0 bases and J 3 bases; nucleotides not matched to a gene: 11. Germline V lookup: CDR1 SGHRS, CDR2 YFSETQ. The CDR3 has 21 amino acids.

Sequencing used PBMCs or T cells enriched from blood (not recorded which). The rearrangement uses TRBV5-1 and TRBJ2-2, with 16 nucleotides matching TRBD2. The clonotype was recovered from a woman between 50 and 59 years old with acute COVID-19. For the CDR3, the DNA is TGCGCCAGCAGCTTGGCCTACCGGGGACTAGCGGGGGGGCGTGACACCGGGGAGCTGTTTTTT. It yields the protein CASSLAYRGLAGGRDTGELFF. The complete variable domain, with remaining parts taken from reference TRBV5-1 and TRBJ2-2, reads KAGVTQTPRYLIKTRGQQVTLSCSPISGHRSVSWYQQTPGQGLQFLFEYFSETQRNKGNFPGRFSGRQFSNSRSEMNVSTLELGDSALYLCASSLAYRGLAGGRDTGELFFGEGSRLTVL.